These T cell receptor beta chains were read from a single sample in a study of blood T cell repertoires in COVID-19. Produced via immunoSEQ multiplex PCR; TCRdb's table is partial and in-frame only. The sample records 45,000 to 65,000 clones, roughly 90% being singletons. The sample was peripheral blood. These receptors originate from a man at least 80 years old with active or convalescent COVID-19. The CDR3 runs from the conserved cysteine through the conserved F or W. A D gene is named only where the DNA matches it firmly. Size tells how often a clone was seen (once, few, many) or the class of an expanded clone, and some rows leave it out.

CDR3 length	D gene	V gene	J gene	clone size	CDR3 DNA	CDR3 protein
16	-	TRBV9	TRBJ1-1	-	TGTGCCAGCAGCGCCCACGTAGCAGAAAAGAACACTGAAGCTTTCTTT	CASSAHVAEKNTEAFF
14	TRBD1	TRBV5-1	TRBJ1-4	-	TGCGCCAGCAGCCCGACAGGGAGTAATGAAAAACTGTTTTTT	CASSPTGSNEKLFF
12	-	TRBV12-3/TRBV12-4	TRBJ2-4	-	TGTGCCAGCAGAGGCGGCGGGTTAATTCAGTACTTC	CASRGGGLIQYF
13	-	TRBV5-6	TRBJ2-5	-	TGTGCCAGCAGCAGATGGGAGCGGGAGACCCAGTACTTC	CASSRWERETQYF
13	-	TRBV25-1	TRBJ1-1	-	TGTGCCAGCAGTTATTCGGTGAACACTGAAGCTTTCTTT	CASSYSVNTEAFF
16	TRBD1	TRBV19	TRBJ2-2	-	TGTGCCGCTAACGCGGGACAGGGTCGAGGCACCGGGGAGCTGTTTTTT	CAANAGQGRGTGELFF
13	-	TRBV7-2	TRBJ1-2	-	TGTGCCAGCAGCTTTTGGGGGGACTATGGCTACACCTTC	CASSFWGDYGYTF
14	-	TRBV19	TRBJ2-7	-	TGTGCCAGTACCACAGGGTGGCCCTCCTACGAGCAGTACTTC	CASTTGWPSYEQYF
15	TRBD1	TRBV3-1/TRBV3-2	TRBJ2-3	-	TGTGCCAGCAGCCAATCGGGACAGGGTTCAGATACGCAGTATTTT	CASSQSGQGSDTQYF
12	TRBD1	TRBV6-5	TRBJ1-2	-	TGTGCCAGTACAGGGGGCAACTATGGCTACACCTTC	CASTGGNYGYTF
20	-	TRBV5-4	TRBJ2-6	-	TGTGCCAGCAGCATGGGTATCAGGGTGTTTGTTCGATCTGGGGCCAACGTCCTGACTTTC	CASSMGIRVFVRSGANVLTF
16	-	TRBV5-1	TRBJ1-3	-	TGCGCCAGCAGCTTGGGTGGTACAGGGTCTGGAAACACCATATATTTT	CASSLGGTGSGNTIYF
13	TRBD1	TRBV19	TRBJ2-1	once	TGTGCCAGTAGTGGACAGGGGAACAATGAGCAGTTCTTC	CASSGQGNNEQFF
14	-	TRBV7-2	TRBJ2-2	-	TGTGCCAGCAGCTTAGATCGGGTCGCCGGGGAGCTGTTTTTT	CASSLDRVAGELFF
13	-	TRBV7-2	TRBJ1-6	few	TGTGCCAGCAGCTTTAGAGGGAACTCACCCCTCCACTTT	CASSFRGNSPLHF
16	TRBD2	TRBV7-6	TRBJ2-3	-	TGTGCCAGCAGCTTAGAGACTAGCGGGAGAACGAATACGCAGTATTTT	CASSLETSGRTNTQYF
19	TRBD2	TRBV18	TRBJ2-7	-	TGTGCCAGCTCAGGGTCAGCGGGCTCGGTGACTAGCGGGAGCAACGAGCAGTACTTC	CASSGSAGSVTSGSNEQYF
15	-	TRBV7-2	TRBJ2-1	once	TGTGCCAGCAGCTTAGTGGCCCTCTCCTACAATGAGCAGTTCTTC	CASSLVALSYNEQFF
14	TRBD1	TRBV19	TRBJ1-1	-	TGTGCCAGTAGTTTGGGGCCAGGGGGCACTGAAGCTTTCTTT	CASSLGPGGTEAFF
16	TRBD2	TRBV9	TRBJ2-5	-	TGTGCCAGCAGCGTATCCCCTGTGCGGGGGGTCGAGGCCCAGTACTTC	CASSVSPVRGVEAQYF
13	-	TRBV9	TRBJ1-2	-	TGTGCCAGCAGCGCCAGGGTGGGAGGTGGCTACACCTTC	CASSARVGGGYTF
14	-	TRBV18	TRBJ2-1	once	TGTGCCAGCTCACCACCAGCGGATTACAATGAGCAGTTCTTC	CASSPPADYNEQFF
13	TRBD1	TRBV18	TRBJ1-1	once	TGTGCCAGCTCAGCCGAGGGGGCGACTGAAGCTTTCTTT	CASSAEGATEAFF
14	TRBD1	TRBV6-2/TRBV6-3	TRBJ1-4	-	TGTGCCAGCAGTGGGGGACAGATGTCTGAAAAACTGTTTTTT	CASSGGQMSEKLFF
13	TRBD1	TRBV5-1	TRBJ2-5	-	TGCGCCAGCACGCCTGACAGGGTCGAGACCCAGTACTTC	CASTPDRVETQYF
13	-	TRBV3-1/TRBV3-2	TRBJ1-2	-	TGTGCCAGCAGCCAAGGGGACACTTATGGCTACACCTTC	CASSQGDTYGYTF
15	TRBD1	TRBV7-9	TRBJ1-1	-	TGTGCCAGCAGACCTCCGGGACAGAAAAACACTGAAGCTTTCTTT	CASRPPGQKNTEAFF
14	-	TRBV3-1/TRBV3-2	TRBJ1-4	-	TGTGCCAGCAGCCACAGGGCAACTAATGAAAAACTGTTTTTT	CASSHRATNEKLFF
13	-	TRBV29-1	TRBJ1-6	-	TGCAGCGTCAGGTCGGGGGTGAATTCACCCCTCCACTTT	CSVRSGVNSPLHF
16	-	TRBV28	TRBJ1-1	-	TGTGCCAGCAGTTTAGGCACAGGCCCTATATCCACTGAAGCTTTCTTT	CASSLGTGPISTEAFF
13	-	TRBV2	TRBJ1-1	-	TGTGCCAGCAGTGAAGCGGGGGGTACTGAAGCTTTCTTT	CASSEAGGTEAFF
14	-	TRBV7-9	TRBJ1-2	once	TGTGCCAGCAGCGTGGACACAGGGAACTATGGCTACACCTTC	CASSVDTGNYGYTF
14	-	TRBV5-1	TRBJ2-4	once	TGCGCCAGCAGCTCGGGGGTAGCCAAAAACATTCAGTACTTC	CASSSGVAKNIQYF
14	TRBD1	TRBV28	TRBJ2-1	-	TGTGCCAGCATCCGAACCCAGGGGGAGAATGAGCAGTTCTTC	CASIRTQGENEQFF
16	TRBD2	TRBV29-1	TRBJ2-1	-	TGCAGCGTTTCCGGGACTAGCGGGGGGGCCACCAATGAGCAGTTCTTC	CSVSGTSGGATNEQFF
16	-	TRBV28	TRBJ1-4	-	TGTGCCAGCAGTTCCCGACAGTTTGCAACTAATGAAAAACTGTTTTTT	CASSSRQFATNEKLFF
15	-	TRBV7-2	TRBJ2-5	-	TGTGCCAGCAGCCAATCCGGACTCACCGAAGAGACCCAGTACTTC	CASSQSGLTEETQYF
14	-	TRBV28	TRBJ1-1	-	TGTGCCAGCAGTTCGGGGGGTGGGAACACTGAAGCTTTCTTT	CASSSGGGNTEAFF
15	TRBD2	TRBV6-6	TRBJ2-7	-	TGTGCCACCTCGAACAGCGGGGGGATCTCCTACGAGCAGTACTTC	CATSNSGGISYEQYF
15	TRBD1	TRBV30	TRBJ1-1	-	TGTGCCTGGAGTAGGGACAGCGGCGGGAACACTGAAGCTTTCTTT	CAWSRDSGGNTEAFF
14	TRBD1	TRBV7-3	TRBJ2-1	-	TGTGCCAGCAGCTCACAAGGGGGCGGGAATGAGCAGTTCTTC	CASSSQGGGNEQFF
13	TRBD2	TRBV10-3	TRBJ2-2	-	TGTGCCATCGGGACTAGCAACACCGGGGAGCTGTTTTTT	CAIGTSNTGELFF
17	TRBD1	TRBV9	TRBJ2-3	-	TGTGCCAGCAGCGTAGGTGAAGGGGGCTTCAGCACAGATACGCAGTATTTT	CASSVGEGGFSTDTQYF
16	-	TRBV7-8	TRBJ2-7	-	TGTGCCAGCAGCTTTAGGATGAGGACAGCGGTTAACGAGCAGTACTTC	CASSFRMRTAVNEQYF
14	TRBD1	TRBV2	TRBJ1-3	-	TGTGCCAGCAGTCCGACAGGGTCAGGAAACACCATATATTTT	CASSPTGSGNTIYF
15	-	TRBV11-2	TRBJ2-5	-	TGTGCCAGCAGCCCTCTGACAGGACCCCAAGAGACCCAGTACTTC	CASSPLTGPQETQYF
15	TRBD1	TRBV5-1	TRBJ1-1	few	TGCGCCAGCAGCGCCTCCGGGACAGGGAACACTGAAGCTTTCTTT	CASSASGTGNTEAFF
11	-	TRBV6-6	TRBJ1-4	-	TGTGCCAGCAGTTCGGGAGAAAAACTGTTTTTT	CASSSGEKLFF
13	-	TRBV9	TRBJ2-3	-	TGTGCCAGCAGCGTAGCTAGCACAGATACGCAGTATTTT	CASSVASTDTQYF
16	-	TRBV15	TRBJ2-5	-	TGTGCCACCAGCCCGCGTCGTGGAGGGGTCCAAGAGACCCAGTACTTC	CATSPRRGGVQETQYF
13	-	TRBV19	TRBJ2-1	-	TGTGCCAGTAGTATAGGACGGGGTAATGAGCAGTTCTTC	CASSIGRGNEQFF
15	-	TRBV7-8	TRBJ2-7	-	TGTGCCAGCAGCTCGCGGGACAGCCGCTCCTACGAGCAGTACTTC	CASSSRDSRSYEQYF